The entry that follows covers one TCR beta chain sequence. The method was immunoSEQ multiplex PCR; TCRdb's version includes in-frame clones alone and lacks a portion of them. This table has some 100,000 clones, about 85% appearing once. The data derive from a study of identifying expanded T cells in peripheral blood. With 3 bases removed from V and 4 bases from J, the gap between germline ends came to 14 bases. The CDR3 consists of 14 residues. Germline CDR1 SGDLS, CDR2 YYNGEE. V gene TRBV9 combines with J gene TRBJ2-7; D is tentatively TRBD1 or TRBD2 (5 bases each). The receptor's source is a person aged 18 to 70 in good health. Sequenced material: blood. CDR3 amino acids: CASSGSGPKYEQYF. The CDR3 nucleotides read TGTGCCAGCAGCGGTTCGGGACCGAAGTACGAGCAGTACTTC.